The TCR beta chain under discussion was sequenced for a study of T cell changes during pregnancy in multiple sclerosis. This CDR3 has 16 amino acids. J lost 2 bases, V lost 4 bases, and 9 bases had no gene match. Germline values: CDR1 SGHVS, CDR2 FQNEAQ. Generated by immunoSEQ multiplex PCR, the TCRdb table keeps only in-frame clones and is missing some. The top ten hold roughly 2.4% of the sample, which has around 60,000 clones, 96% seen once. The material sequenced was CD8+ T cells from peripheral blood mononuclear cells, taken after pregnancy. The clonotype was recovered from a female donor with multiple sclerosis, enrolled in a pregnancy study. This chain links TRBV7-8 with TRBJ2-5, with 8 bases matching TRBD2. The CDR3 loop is CASSYPSGGGQETQYF. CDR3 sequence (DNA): TGTGCCAGCAGCTACCCGAGCGGGGGCGGACAAGAGACCCAGTACTTC.